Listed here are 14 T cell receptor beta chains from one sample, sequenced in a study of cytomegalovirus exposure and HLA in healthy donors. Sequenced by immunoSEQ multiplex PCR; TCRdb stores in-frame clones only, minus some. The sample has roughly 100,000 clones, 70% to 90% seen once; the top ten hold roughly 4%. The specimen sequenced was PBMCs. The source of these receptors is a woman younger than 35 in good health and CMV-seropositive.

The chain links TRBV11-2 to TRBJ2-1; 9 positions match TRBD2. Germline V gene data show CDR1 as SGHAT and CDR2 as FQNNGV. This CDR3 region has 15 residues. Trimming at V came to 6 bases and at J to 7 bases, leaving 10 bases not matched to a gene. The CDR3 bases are TGTGCCAGCAGTCCCCGTTTTAGCGGGGGTAATGAGCAGTTCTTC. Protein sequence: CASSPRFSGGNEQFF.

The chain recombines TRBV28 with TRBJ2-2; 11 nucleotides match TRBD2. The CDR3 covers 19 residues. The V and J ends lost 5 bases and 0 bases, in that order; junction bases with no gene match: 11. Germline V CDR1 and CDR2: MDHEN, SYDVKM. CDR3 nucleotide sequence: TGTGCCAGCAGTCAGGGACTAGCGGTCCCCCGGCCGAACACCGGGGAGCTGTTTTTT. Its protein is CASSQGLAVPRPNTGELFF.

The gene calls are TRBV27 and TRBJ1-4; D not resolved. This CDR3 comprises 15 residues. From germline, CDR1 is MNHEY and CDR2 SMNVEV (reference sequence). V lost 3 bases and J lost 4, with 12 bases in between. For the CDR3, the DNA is TGTGCCAGCAGTTTCCTCCCACTAGGTAATGAAAAACTGTTTTTT. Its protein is CASSFLPLGNEKLFF.

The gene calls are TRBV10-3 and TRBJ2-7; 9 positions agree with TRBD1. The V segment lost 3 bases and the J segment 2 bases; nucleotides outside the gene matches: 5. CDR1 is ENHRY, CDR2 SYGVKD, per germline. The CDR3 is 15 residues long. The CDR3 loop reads CAISDMDRGTYEQYF. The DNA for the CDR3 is TGTGCCATCAGTGACATGGACAGGGGAACCTACGAGCAGTACTTC.

This CDR3 is CASSAWGQGKKQETQYF. The CDR3, as DNA: TGTGCCAGCAGTGCTTGGGGACAGGGGAAGAAGCAAGAGACCCAGTACTTC. The rearrangement uses TRBV2 and TRBJ2-5, with 10 positions matching TRBD1. The CDR3 is 17 residues long. Trimming took 4 bases from V and 2 from J; bases not matched to a gene: 10. Looked up from germline, CDR1 is SNHLY and CDR2 is FYNNEI.

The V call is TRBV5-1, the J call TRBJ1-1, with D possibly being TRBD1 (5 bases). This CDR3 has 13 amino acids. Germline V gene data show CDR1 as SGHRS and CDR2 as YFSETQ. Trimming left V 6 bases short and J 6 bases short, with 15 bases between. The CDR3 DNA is TGCGCCAGCAAGCGGGGCCCTCTCGCTGAAGCTTTCTTT. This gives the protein CASKRGPLAEAFF.

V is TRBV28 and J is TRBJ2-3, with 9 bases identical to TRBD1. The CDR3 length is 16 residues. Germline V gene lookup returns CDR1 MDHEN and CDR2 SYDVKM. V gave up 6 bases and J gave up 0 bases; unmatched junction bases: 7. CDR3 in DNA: TGTGCCAGCAGCTCCAACAGGGGGCCGAGCACAGATACGCAGTATTTT. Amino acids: CASSSNRGPSTDTQYF.

CDR3 amino acids: CASSYSAGRADTQYF. For the CDR3, the DNA is TGTGCCAGCAGTTACTCGGCAGGGAGGGCAGATACGCAGTATTTT. V is TRBV6-5 and J is TRBJ2-3; 7 nucleotides match TRBD2. Losses at the gene ends were 0 bases for V and 4 bases for J; bases not matched to a gene: 4. This CDR3 spans 15 amino acids. The germline gives CDR1 MNHEY, CDR2 SVGAGI.

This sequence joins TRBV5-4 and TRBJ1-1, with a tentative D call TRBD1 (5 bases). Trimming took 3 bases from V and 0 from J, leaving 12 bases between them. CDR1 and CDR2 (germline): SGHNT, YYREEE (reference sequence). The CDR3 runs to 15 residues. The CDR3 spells CASSSGGRMNTEAFF. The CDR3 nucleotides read TGTGCCAGCAGCTCGGGGGGGAGAATGAACACTGAAGCTTTCTTT. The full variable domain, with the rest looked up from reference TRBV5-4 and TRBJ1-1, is ETGVTQSPTHLIKTRGQQVTLRCSSQSGHNTVSWYQQALGQGPQFIFQYYREEENGRGNFPPRFSGLQFPNYSSELNVNALELDDSALYLCASSSGGRMNTEAFFGQGTRLTVV.

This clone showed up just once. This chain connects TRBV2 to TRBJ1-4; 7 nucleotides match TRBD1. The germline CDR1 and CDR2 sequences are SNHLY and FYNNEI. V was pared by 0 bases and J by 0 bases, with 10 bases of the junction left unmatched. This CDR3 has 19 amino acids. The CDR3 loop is CASSEAGQPTRATNEKLFF. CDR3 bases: TGTGCCAGCAGTGAAGCGGGACAGCCGACCCGGGCAACTAATGAAAAACTGTTTTTT.

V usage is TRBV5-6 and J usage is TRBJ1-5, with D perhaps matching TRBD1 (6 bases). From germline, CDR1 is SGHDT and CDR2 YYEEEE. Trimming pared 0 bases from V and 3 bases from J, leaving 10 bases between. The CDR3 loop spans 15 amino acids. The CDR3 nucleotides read TGTGCCAGCAGCTTGGAAGGGACAAACAATCAGCCCCAGCATTTT. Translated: CASSLEGTNNQPQHF.

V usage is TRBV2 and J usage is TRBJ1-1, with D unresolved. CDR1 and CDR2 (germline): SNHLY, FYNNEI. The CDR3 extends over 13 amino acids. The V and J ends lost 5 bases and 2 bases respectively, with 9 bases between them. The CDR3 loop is CASSLTRNTEAFF. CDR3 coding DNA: TGTGCCAGCAGTTTAACAAGAAACACTGAAGCTTTCTTT.

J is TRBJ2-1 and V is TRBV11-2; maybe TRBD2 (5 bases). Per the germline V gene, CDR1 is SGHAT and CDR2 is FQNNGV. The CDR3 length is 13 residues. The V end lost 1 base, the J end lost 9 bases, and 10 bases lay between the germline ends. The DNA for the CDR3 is TGTGCCAGCAGCTTAGCCCGGGGAAGTGAGCAGTTCTTC. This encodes CASSLARGSEQFF.

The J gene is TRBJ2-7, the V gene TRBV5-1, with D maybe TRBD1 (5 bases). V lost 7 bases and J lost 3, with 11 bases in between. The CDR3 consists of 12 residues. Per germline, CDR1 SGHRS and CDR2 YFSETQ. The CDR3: CASGADDYEQYF. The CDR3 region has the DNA TGCGCCAGCGGGGCCGACGACTACGAGCAGTACTTC.